Reported below is one TCR beta chain. In the same sample, other DNA sequences code for this CDR3. Seattle patients were enrolled while actively infected and followed longitudinally. The sample belongs to a study of blood T cell repertoires in COVID-19. The CDR3 runs 16 residues. The germline gives CDR1 SGDLS, CDR2 YYNGEE. The V segment lost 0 bases and the J segment 3 bases; nucleotides outside the gene matches: 6. Clones were sequenced by immunoSEQ multiplex PCR, and TCRdb holds only the in-frame ones, with some missing. The profile shows 120,000 to 150,000 clones, 84% of them singletons. The sequencing sample was made of peripheral blood. The sequence derives from a man aged 25 to 45 with COVID-19, enrolled during active disease. The chain links TRBV9 to TRBJ2-3, with TRBD1 matching 8 bases. The CDR3 DNA sequence: TGTGCCAGCAGCGTAGTGGCAGGGGGCAGTACAGATACGCAGTATTTT. Amino acid sequence: CASSVVAGGSTDTQYF.